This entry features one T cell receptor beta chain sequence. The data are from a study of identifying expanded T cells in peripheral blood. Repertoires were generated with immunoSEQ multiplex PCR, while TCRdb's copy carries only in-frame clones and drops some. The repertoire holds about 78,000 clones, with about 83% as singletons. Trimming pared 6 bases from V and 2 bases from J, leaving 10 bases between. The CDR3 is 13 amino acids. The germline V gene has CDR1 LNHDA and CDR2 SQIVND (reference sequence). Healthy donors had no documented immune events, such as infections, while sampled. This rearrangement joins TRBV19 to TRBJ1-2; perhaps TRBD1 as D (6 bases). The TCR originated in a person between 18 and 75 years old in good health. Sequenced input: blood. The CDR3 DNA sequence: TGTGCCAGTAGACCCGGACAGAACTATGGCTACACCTTC. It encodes CASRPGQNYGYTF.